This TCR beta chain was sequenced for a study of CD8 T cells in ankylosing spondylitis. General study findings and limits: In reactive arthritis synovial fluid and blood, some motif variants had been reported before. What appeared characteristic of ankylosing spondylitis blood was a TCR beta motif of 7 or 8 highly homologous variants. Clones linked to disease were reported to show significant enrichment in matched ankylosing spondylitis synovial fluid.

This CDR3 has 15 amino acids. Germline-derived CDR1 and CDR2 are SGHDN and FVKESK. Trimming at V came to 4 bases and at J to 3 bases, leaving 3 bases not matched to a gene. This clonotype was recorded many times. Its antigen is currently unknown. As the method for making TCR beta libraries, quantitative 5'-RACE with molecular barcodes was used. TCRdb re-called the 5' RACE reads through MiXCR, storing one row per CDR3 protein. This sample has around 300,000 distinct CDR3 sequences, with around 15% found just once. The sequence derives from a male donor with ankylosing spondylitis or in good health (not recorded which). The chain employs TRBV14 and TRBJ2-3, with 11 bases matching TRBD2. The sample taken for sequencing was blood, either unsorted or a sorted T cell fraction (not recorded which). CDR3 in amino acids: CASSPTSGKTDTQYF. CDR3 bases: TGTGCCAGCAGCCCGACTAGCGGGAAGACAGATACGCAGTATTTT.